The 4 T cell receptor gamma chains presented below share a single source sample, sequenced in a study of intestinal T cells in coeliac disease. Genomic DNA came from ten roughly 5.2-µm formalin-fixed paraffin-embedded scrolls per case. TRG repertoires were amplified with LymphoTrack primers from about 190 ng of biopsy DNA. TCRdb re-called clones from the multiplex PCR reads using CATT. The repertoire holds under 400 gamma-chain clones, more than 45% seen once, with 25% to 30% in the top ten. Sequencing was performed on a duodenal biopsy. Every receptor here comes from a human donor with celiac disease.

This clone is categorized as hyperexpanded. The rearrangement uses TRGV4 and TRGJ1 or TRGJ2. J was trimmed by 3 bases and V by 2 bases; bases with no gene match: 7. The CDR3 length is 14 residues. Germline CDR1 and CDR2: EGSTGY and YDSYTSSV. The CDR3 DNA sequence: TGTGCCACCTGGGATGATTCGATTTATTATAAGAAACTCTTT. It encodes CATWDDSIYYKKLF.

The chain is built from TRGV10 and TRGJP1. TRGV10 is given ORF status, its function remaining uncertain. V dropped 8 bases and J dropped 4; count of bases not matched to a gene: 17. This CDR3 has 17 amino acids. The CDR3 nucleotides are TGTGCTGCGTGGGATTATGCGGGAGTCGGCACTGGTTGGTTCAAGATATTT. Its translation: CAAWDYAGVGTGWFKIF.

This clone is large (0.1 to 1%). This sample also contains other DNA sequences that code for the same CDR3. The genes are TRGV3 and TRGJ1 or TRGJ2. The CDR3 length is 12 residues. The germline gives CDR1 VTNTFY, CDR2 YDVSTARD (reference sequence). The V segment lost 3 bases and the J segment 7 bases; nucleotides outside the gene matches: 6. The CDR3 sequence is CATWDSLYKKLF. DNA for the CDR3: TGTGCCACCTGGGACTCTCTGTATAAGAAACTCTTT.

The genes are TRGV3 and TRGJ1 or TRGJ2. V lost 2 bases and J lost 13; bases outside the gene matches: 14. The CDR3 covers 13 residues. Germline CDR1 and CDR2: VTNTFY and YDVSTARD (reference sequence). The CDR3 is CATWDISCIRKLF. The DNA of the CDR3 is TGTGCCACCTGGGACATCTCTTGTATAAGAAAACTCTTT.